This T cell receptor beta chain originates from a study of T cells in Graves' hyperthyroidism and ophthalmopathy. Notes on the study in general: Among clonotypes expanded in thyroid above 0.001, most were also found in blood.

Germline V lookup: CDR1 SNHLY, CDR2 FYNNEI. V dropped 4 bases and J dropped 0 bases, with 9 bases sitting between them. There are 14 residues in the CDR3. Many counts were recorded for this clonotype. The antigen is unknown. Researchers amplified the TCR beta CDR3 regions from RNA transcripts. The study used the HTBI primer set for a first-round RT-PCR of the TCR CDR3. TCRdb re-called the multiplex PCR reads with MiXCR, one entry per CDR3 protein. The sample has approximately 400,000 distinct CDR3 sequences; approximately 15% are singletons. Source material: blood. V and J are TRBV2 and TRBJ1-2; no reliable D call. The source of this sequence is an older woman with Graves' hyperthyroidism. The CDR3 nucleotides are TGTGCCAGCAGTGGGGCCAGTACTAACTATGGCTACACCTTC. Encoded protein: CASSGASTNYGYTF.